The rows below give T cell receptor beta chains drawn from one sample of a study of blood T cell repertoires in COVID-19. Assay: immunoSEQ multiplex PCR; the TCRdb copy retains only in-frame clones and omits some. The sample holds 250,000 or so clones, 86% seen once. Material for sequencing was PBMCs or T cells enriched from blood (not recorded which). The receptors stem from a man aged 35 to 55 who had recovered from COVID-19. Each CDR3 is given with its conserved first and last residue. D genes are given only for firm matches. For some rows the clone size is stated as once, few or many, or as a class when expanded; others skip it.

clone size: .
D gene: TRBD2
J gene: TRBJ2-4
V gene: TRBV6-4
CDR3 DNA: TGTGCCAGCAGTGACGCTAGCGGGTTTCAGTACTTC
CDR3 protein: CASSDASGFQYF

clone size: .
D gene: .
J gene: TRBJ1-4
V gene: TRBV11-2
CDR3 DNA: TGTGCCAGCAGCCCCATCCTCGGAGGGAGTGAAAAACTGTTTTTT
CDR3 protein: CASSPILGGSEKLFF

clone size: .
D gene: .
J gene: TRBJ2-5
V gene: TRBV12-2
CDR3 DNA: TGTGCAAGAAAATTAGGGATTGGGGACAGGGGGCTTCAAGAGACCCAGTACTTC
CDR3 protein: CARKLGIGDRGLQETQYF

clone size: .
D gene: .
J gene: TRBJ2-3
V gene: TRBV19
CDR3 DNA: TGTGCCAGTAGTATAGCGGCAGATACGCAGTATTTT
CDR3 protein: CASSIAADTQYF

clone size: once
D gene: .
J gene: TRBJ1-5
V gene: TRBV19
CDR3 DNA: TGTGCCAGTAGTCCGCAGGGAAGCAATCAGCCCCAGCATTTT
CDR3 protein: CASSPQGSNQPQHF

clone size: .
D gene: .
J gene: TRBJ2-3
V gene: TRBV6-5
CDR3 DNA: TGTGCCAGCAGCCGACAGAGAAACACAGATACGCAGTATTTT
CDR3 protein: CASSRQRNTDTQYF

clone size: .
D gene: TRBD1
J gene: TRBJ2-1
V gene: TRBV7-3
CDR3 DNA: TGTGCCAGCACCAGACAGGGCTCCTACAATGAGCAGTTCTTC
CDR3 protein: CASTRQGSYNEQFF

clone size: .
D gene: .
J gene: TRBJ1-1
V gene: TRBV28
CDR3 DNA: TGTGCCAGCAGTTTGTTCTATGGGGGGATCACTGAAGCTTTCTTT
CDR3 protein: CASSLFYGGITEAFF

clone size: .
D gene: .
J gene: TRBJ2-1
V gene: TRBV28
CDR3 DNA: TGTGCCAGCAGTTTTTTCTTCGGCGCGTCGGGCAATGAGCAGTTCTTC
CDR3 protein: CASSFFFGASGNEQFF

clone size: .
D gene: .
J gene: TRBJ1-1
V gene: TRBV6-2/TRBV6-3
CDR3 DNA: TGTGCCAGCAGTTACCAGGTTCTGGGCACTGAAGCTTTCTTT
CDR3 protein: CASSYQVLGTEAFF

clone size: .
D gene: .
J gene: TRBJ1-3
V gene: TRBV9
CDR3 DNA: TGTGCCAGCAGCGTGGGTGGGGGGACTGGAAACACCATATATTTT
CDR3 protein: CASSVGGGTGNTIYF

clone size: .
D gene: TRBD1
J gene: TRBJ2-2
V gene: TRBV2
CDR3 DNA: TGTGCCAGCAGTGAACAGGGGGCGAACACCGGGGAGCTGTTTTTT
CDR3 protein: CASSEQGANTGELFF

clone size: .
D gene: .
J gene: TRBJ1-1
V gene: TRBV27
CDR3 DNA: TGTGCCAGCAGTTCCCTGGGGGGGGACACTGAAGCTTTCTTT
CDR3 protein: CASSSLGGDTEAFF

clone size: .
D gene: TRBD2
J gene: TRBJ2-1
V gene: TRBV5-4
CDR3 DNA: TGTGCCAGCAGCCCTAGCGGGGGATACAATGAGCAGTTCTTC
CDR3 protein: CASSPSGGYNEQFF

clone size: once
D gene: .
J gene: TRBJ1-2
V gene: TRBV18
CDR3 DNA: TGTGCCAGCTCCCTTGAGGGGGACGCTAACTATGGCTACACCTTC
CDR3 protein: CASSLEGDANYGYTF

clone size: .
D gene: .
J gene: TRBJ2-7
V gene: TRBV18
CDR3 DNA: TGTGCCAGCTCACCACTTCAGGACACCTACGAGCAGTACTTC
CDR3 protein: CASSPLQDTYEQYF

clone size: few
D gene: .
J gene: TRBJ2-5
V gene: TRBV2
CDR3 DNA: TGTGCCAGCAGTGAGTGGGGCGCGTACCAAGAGACCCAGTACTTC
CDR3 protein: CASSEWGAYQETQYF

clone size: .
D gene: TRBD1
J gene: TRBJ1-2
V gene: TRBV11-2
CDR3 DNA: TGTGCCAGCAGCTTTAGGCAGGGGGTTCTCTACACCTTC
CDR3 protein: CASSFRQGVLYTF

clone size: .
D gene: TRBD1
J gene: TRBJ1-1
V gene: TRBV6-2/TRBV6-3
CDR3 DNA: TGTGCCAGCAGTACAGACTACAGGGGGTCGGATCTGAACACTGAAGCTTTCTTT
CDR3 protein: CASSTDYRGSDLNTEAFF

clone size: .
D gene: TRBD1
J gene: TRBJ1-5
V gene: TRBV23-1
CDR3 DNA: TGCGCCAGCAGTCAGGGGACAGGGAGCAATCAGCCCCAGCATTTT
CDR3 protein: CASSQGTGSNQPQHF

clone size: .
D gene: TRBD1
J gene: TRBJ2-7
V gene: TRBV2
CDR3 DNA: TGTGCCAGGGGGACAGGGGAGGGCGAGCAGTACTTC
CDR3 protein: CARGTGEGEQYF

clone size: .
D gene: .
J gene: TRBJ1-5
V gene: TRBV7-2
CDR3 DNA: TGTGCCAGCAGCTCCACAGGTACAAATCAGCCCCAGCATTTT
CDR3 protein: CASSSTGTNQPQHF

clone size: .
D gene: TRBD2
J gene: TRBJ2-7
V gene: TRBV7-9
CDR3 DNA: TGTGCCAGCAGCTCAGGCGGGAGGAGGGCGCCTGAGCAGTACTTC
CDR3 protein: CASSSGGRRAPEQYF

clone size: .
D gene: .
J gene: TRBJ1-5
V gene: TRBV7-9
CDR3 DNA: TGTGCCAGCAGCTTAGCCCAATCCAATCAGCCCCAGCATTTT
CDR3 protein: CASSLAQSNQPQHF

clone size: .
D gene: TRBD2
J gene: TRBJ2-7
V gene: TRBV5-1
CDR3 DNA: TGCGCCAGCAGCTTAGCGGGAGGGGACTACGAGCAGTACTTC
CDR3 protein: CASSLAGGDYEQYF

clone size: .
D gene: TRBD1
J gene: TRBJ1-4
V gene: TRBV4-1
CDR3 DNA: TGCGCCAGCAGCCAAAGGGGGTCACAGGGGGGAAATGAAAAACTGTTTTTT
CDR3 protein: CASSQRGSQGGNEKLFF

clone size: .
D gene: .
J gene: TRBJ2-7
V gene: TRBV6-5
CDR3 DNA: TGTGCCAGCAGTTACTCGATCAGGAGGCTATCCGAGCAGTACTTC
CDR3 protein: CASSYSIRRLSEQYF

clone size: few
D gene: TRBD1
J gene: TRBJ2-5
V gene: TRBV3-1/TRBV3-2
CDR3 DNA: TGTGCCAGCAGCCTCTCCGGGGCAGGGGGAGAAGAGACCCAGTACTTC
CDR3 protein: CASSLSGAGGEETQYF

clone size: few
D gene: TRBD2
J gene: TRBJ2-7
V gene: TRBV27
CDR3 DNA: TGTGCCAGCAGTCCGGGACTAGCGGGATACGAGCAGTACTTC
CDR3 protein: CASSPGLAGYEQYF

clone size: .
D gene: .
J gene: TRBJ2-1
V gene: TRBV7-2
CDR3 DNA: TGTGCCAGCAGCTGGAGGGGCGCCCCCGGCCGCCCATACAATGAGCAGTTCTTC
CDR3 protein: CASSWRGAPGRPYNEQFF

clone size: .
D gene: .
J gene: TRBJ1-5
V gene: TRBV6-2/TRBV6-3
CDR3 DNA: TGTGCCAGCAGTTACGTGCAGGGGAATCAGCCCCAGCATTTT
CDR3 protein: CASSYVQGNQPQHF

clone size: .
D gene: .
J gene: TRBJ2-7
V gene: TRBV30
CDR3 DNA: TGTGCCTGGACATCCGGGACTCTCTACGAGCAGTACTTC
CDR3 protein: CAWTSGTLYEQYF

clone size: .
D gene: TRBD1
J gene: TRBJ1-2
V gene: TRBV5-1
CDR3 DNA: TGCGCCAGCAGCCTGGCAGGGGGCATTGTTGGCTACACCTTC
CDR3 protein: CASSLAGGIVGYTF

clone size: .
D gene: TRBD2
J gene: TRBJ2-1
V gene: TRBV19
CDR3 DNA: TGTGCCTCAGGGACTAGCGGGAACAATGAGCAGTTCTTC
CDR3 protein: CASGTSGNNEQFF

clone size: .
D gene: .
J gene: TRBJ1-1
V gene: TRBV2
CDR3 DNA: TGTGCCAGGTCAGGGGCCGCTCTTGGCACTGAAGCTTTCTTT
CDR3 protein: CARSGAALGTEAFF

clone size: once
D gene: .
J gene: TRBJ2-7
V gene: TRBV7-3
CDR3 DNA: TGTGCCAGCAGCTTAGCGGGGGCGAACTACGAGCAGTACTTC
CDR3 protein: CASSLAGANYEQYF

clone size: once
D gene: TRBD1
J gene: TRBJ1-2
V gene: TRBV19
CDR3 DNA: TGTGCCAGTACCATTAAGACAGGGTTTGGCTACACCTTC
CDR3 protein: CASTIKTGFGYTF

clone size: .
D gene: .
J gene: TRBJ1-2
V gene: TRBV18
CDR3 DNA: TGTGCCAGCTCACTCCCCCTGAAGGGGGAGGGTCACTATGGCTACACCTTC
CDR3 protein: CASSLPLKGEGHYGYTF

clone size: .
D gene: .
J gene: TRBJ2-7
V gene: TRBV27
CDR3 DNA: TGTGCCAGCAGTTTATCCTGGGCGGACACCTACGAGCAGTACTTC
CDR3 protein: CASSLSWADTYEQYF

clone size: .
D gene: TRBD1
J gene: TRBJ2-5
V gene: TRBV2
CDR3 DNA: TGTGCCAGCAGTCCTCCGGGACAGGGGACCCAGTACTTC
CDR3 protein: CASSPPGQGTQYF

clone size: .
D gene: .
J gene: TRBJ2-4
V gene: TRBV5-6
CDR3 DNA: TGTGCCAGCAGCACGCAGGGCACAAAAAACATTCAGTACTTC
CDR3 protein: CASSTQGTKNIQYF

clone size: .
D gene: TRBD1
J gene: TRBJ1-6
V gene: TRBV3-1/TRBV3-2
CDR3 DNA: TGTGCCAGCAGAGTAGGACAGGGGGGTAATTCACCCCTCCACTTT
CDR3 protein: CASRVGQGGNSPLHF

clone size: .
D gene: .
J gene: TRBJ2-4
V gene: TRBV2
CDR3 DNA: TGTGCCAGCAGTGAGTTTTTGGGCGCCAAAAACATTCAGTACTTC
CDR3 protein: CASSEFLGAKNIQYF

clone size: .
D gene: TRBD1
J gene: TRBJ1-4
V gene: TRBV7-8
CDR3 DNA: TGTGCCAGCAGCTTAATGACAGGGGTTAATGAAAAACTGTTTTTT
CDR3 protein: CASSLMTGVNEKLFF